This TCR beta chain was documented in a study of T cell clones after liver transplantation. Overall study: Liver transplant recipients had immunosuppression withdrawal attempted within 2 years. Findings of the study overall: Rather than being deleted, graft donor-reactive T cells may have moved into the graft. Compared with third party-reactive sequences, donor-reactive ones declined more, independent of withdrawal success.

This clone was seen more than once but under ten times. The antigen is unknown. Using immunoSEQ multiplex PCR, the repertoire was profiled, and TCRdb retains in-frame clones only, with some absent. The sample records about 25,000 clones, approximately 68% being singletons. Deletions cut 1 base from V and 1 base from J, with 9 bases between. CDR1 is SGHNT and CDR2 is YENEEA in the germline V gene. The CDR3 contains 15 residues. Unstimulated PBMCs were sorted into CD3+CD4+ and CD3+CD8+ populations. V usage is TRBV11-3 and J usage is TRBJ2-3, with D unclear. This TCR derives from a human donor who received a liver transplant. The specimen comprised CD4+ T cells from blood, sampled before liver transplant. This CDR3 is CASSLVAVGTDTQYF. CDR3 DNA sequence: TGTGCCAGCAGCTTAGTGGCCGTGGGCACAGATACGCAGTATTTT. Drawing the rest from reference TRBV11-3 and TRBJ2-3, the complete variable domain is EAGVVQSPRYKIIEKKQPVAFWCNPISGHNTLYWYLQNLGQGPELLIRYENEEAVDDSQLPKDRFSAERLKGVDSTLKIQPAELGDSAVYLCASSLVAVGTDTQYFGPGTRLTVL.